The next 10 T cell receptor beta chains were all read from a single sample in a study of cytomegalovirus exposure and HLA in healthy donors. Some clones are missing from TCRdb's copy, which holds only in-frame ones; the method was immunoSEQ multiplex PCR. Counted here are about 160,000 clones, approximately 81% occurring once; the ten biggest clones make up roughly 10%. What was sequenced was PBMCs. Receptors were obtained from a man aged 25 to 40 in good health and CMV-seropositive.

This chain connects TRBV28 to TRBJ1-6, with 8 nucleotides matching TRBD1. The CDR3 consists of 13 residues. CDR1 MDHEN and CDR2 SYDVKM come from the germline V gene. The junction had 6 bases not matched to a gene; V was cut back by 8 bases and J by 9 bases. The CDR3 bases are TGTGCCAGCCGAGGACAGGGTGGTTCACCCCTCCACTTT. Its translation: CASRGQGGSPLHF.

This sequence joins TRBV28 and TRBJ1-2; D perhaps matches TRBD1 (6 bases). This CDR3 has 15 residues. The V end was cut by 7 bases, the J end by 0 bases, with 15 bases between. Germline V gene data show CDR1 as MDHEN and CDR2 as SYDVKM. CDR3 nucleotide sequence: TGTGCCAGCAAAAAACAGGGAGCAGCTAACTATGGCTACACCTTC. Translation gives CASKKQGAANYGYTF.

The table lists this clone with a count of one. V is TRBV2 and J is TRBJ2-6; no definite D call. The CDR3 covers 14 residues. Germline CDR1 reads SNHLY; CDR2 reads FYNNEI. Trimming pared 4 bases from V and 4 bases from J, leaving 8 bases between. The DNA for the CDR3 is TGTGCCAGCAGTGGAGGATCGGGGGCCAACGTCCTGACTTTC. It translates to CASSGGSGANVLTF.

This clone has a single count. The V and J genes are TRBV28 and TRBJ1-5; D is perhaps TRBD1 (5 bases). Germline V gene data show CDR1 as MDHEN and CDR2 as SYDVKM. Deletions cut 3 bases from V and 1 base from J, with 13 bases between. The CDR3 loop spans 16 amino acids. The CDR3 DNA is TGTGCCAGCAGTTTTTTGGGGGGTGGGAGCAATCAGCCCCAGCATTTT. It translates to CASSFLGGGSNQPQHF.

V is TRBV18 and J is TRBJ2-5; D gene uncertain. The V gene lost 1 base and the J gene lost 2 bases, with 11 bases spanning the gap. In germline, CDR1 is KGHSH, CDR2 LQKENI. This CDR3 is built from 15 residues. The CDR3 DNA reads as TGTGCCAGCTCACCACTTCCAGGCAGACAAGAGACCCAGTACTTC. It is translated as CASSPLPGRQETQYF.

This clone came up a few times. This chain uses TRBV19 with TRBJ2-2; 12 bases align to TRBD2. The V segment lost 7 bases and the J segment 5 bases; nucleotides outside the gene matches: 8. The V gene's germline CDR1 is LNHDA and CDR2 SQIVND (reference sequence). The CDR3 covers 16 residues. The CDR3 loop reads CASTLGLAGLTGELFF. The CDR3 nucleotides are TGTGCCAGTACCCTAGGACTAGCGGGGTTGACCGGGGAGCTGTTTTTT.

The chain couples TRBV19 to TRBJ2-7; 9 bases are shared with TRBD1. The V and J ends lost 5 bases and 5 bases, in that order; junction bases with no gene match: 13. The germline V gene encodes CDR1 LNHDA and CDR2 SQIVND (reference sequence). The CDR3 totals 16 residues. CDR3 DNA sequence: TGTGCCAGTAGTCCCCCCGGAGTACAGGGGGCGAACGAGCAGTACTTC. Translation: CASSPPGVQGANEQYF.

This clone appeared a single time. This chain uses TRBV10-3 with TRBJ2-1; 11 bases are shared with TRBD2. The ends lost 8 bases at V and 3 bases at J; junction bases unmatched: 0. Germline V gives CDR1 ENHRY, CDR2 SYGVKD. CDR3 length equals 13 residues. The CDR3 sequence: CAIGTSGYNEQFF. The CDR3 DNA sequence: TGTGCCATCGGGACTAGCGGCTACAATGAGCAGTTCTTC.

DNA for the CDR3: TGTGCCAGCAGTGAGGTTTCGGGCAGGGAACAGACCCAGTACTTC. It yields the protein CASSEVSGREQTQYF. The V call is TRBV6-1, the J call TRBJ2-5; weak D call: TRBD1 (5 bases). Germline CDR1 is MNHNS and CDR2 is SASEGT. This CDR3 region has 15 residues. Trimming stripped 3 bases from V and 6 bases from J, with 17 bases between.

V and J are TRBV19 and TRBJ2-1; 9 positions match TRBD2. CDR3 length equals 15 residues. The J segment lost 1 base and the V segment lost 8 bases, leaving 6 bases of the junction unmatched. The V gene's germline CDR1 is LNHDA and CDR2 SQIVND (reference sequence). DNA of the CDR3: TGTGCCAGTGGCTGGGGACTAGCTTCCTACAATGAGCAGTTCTTC. It translates to CASGWGLASYNEQFF.